This TCR beta chain is drawn from a study of identical twins' blood T cells. The CDR3 spans 12 residues. CDR1 SNHLY and CDR2 FYNNEI come from the germline V gene. The ends were cut back, 3 bases at V and 3 bases at J, with 4 bases in the middle. TCRdb fed the 5' RACE reads into MiXCR, producing one record per CDR3 protein. There are 300,000 to 400,000 distinct CDR3 sequences in the sample; 28% occur only once, and 5.5% to 6.5% lies in the top ten. This clonotype was recorded a few times. The receptor comes from a woman aged 18-49 years in good health. This chain links TRBV2 with TRBJ2-3; D not certain. Sequenced sample: PBMCs. The CDR3 DNA follows: TGTGCCAGCAGTGAGACGACAGATACGCAGTATTTT. Translating gives CASSETTDTQYF.